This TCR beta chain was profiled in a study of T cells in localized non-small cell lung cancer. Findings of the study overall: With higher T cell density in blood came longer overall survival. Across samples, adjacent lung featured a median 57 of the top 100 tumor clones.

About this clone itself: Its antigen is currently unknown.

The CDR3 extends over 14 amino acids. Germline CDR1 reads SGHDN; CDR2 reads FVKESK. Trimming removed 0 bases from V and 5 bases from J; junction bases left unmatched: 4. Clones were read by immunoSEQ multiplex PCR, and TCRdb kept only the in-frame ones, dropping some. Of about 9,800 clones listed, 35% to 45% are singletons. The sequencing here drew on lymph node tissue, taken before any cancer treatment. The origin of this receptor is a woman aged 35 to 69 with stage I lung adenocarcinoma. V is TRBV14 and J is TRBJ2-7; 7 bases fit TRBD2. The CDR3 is CASSQDLRGDEQYF. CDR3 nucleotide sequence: TGTGCCAGCAGCCAAGATCTTCGGGGGGACGAGCAGTACTTC.